Listed below are T cell receptor beta chains from one sample, sequenced in a study of blood T cell repertoires in COVID-19. Produced via immunoSEQ multiplex PCR; TCRdb's table is partial and in-frame only. The data contain over 150,000 clones, approximately 80% of them singletons. The sample was peripheral blood. The receptors stem from a woman between 55 and 75 years old with acute or convalescent COVID-19. The CDR3 runs from the conserved cysteine through the conserved F or W. D genes are given only for firm matches. The size of a clone is reported for some rows only, either as once, few or many, or as a class for expanded clones.

V gene	J gene	clone size	D gene	CDR3 DNA	CDR3 protein
TRBV6-6	TRBJ1-5	few	TRBD1	TGTGCCAGCACCCAGGACAGGGGCAATCAGCCCCAGCATTTT	CASTQDRGNQPQHF
TRBV24-1	TRBJ2-2	-	-	TGTGCCACCAGTGATTTGAACAGCCCGAACACCGGGGAGCTGTTTTTT	CATSDLNSPNTGELFF
TRBV2	TRBJ1-4	-	TRBD1	TGTGCCAGCACCGGAGGGACAGGTCGTAATGAAAAACTGTTTTTT	CASTGGTGRNEKLFF
TRBV5-4	TRBJ1-2	-	TRBD1	TGTGCCAGCAGCTTGGTAGGACAGGGGGCGAATGGCTACACCTTC	CASSLVGQGANGYTF
TRBV28	TRBJ1-5	-	TRBD1	TGTGCCAGCAGTTTGGGACAGGGGTACCGGCAGCCCCAGCATTTT	CASSLGQGYRQPQHF
TRBV9	TRBJ1-2	-	TRBD1	TGTGCCAGCAGCACAAGGGGGACAGGGCCTTATGGCTACACCTTC	CASSTRGTGPYGYTF
TRBV6-5	TRBJ1-2	-	TRBD1	TGTGCCAGCAGACCCTGGGACAGTCTTAACTATGGCTACACCTTC	CASRPWDSLNYGYTF
TRBV19	TRBJ1-5	-	TRBD1	TGTGCCAGTAGGGACAGGCGGGAGCCCCAGCATTTT	CASRDRREPQHF
TRBV5-1	TRBJ1-1	-	-	TGCGCCAGCAGCCGCGGAGCGGGAATCCCTATGAACACTGAAGCTTTCTTT	CASSRGAGIPMNTEAFF
TRBV29-1	TRBJ2-7	-	-	TGCAGCGTTGAATCGCAGGGGACCAGCTCCTACGAGCAGTACTTC	CSVESQGTSSYEQYF
TRBV11-2	TRBJ2-7	once	TRBD2	TGTGCCAGCAGCTTAGCGACTAGCGGGGGAGCCTACGAGCAGTACTTC	CASSLATSGGAYEQYF
TRBV19	TRBJ2-7	-	TRBD1	TGTGCCAGTAGTATAAGCGGACAGGGGCAGTACTTC	CASSISGQGQYF
TRBV18	TRBJ2-5	-	-	TGTGCCAGCTCACCAACCCAGACTCAAGAGACCCAGTACTTC	CASSPTQTQETQYF
TRBV6-5	TRBJ1-1	once	TRBD1	TGTGCCAGCAGTTACTTGACAGGGGTTAAGAACACTGAAGCTTTCTTT	CASSYLTGVKNTEAFF
TRBV18	TRBJ2-1	-	TRBD2	TGTGCCAGCTCACCTCGGCCGAGCGGGGGGGCCGGTAATGAGCAGTTCTTC	CASSPRPSGGAGNEQFF
TRBV18	TRBJ1-6	-	TRBD1	TGTGCCAGCTCATCCTCAACGACAGGGCTTCTTTCACCCCTCCACTTT	CASSSSTTGLLSPLHF
TRBV6-4	TRBJ2-7	-	-	TGTGCCAGTCCTTTTTCGCACGCGTTCTACGAGCAGTACTTC	CASPFSHAFYEQYF
TRBV28	TRBJ1-2	-	-	TGTGCCAGCAGTTTAGGAATGGGGCAGATGTTATTGAACTATGGCTACACCTTC	CASSLGMGQMLLNYGYTF
TRBV7-9	TRBJ2-5	-	TRBD2	TGTGCCAGCATCGAAGGGACTAGCTATGAGACCCAGTACTTC	CASIEGTSYETQYF
TRBV7-6	TRBJ1-6	-	-	TGTGCCAGCAGCTTAAGGCCTCATGAGGGCTCCTATAATTCACCCCTCCACTTT	CASSLRPHEGSYNSPLHF
TRBV15	TRBJ1-3	-	TRBD1	TGTGCCACCAGAGCAGGGGGTCGGGTTCTCTCTGGAAACACCATATATTTT	CATRAGGRVLSGNTIYF
TRBV6-5	TRBJ2-7	-	-	TGTGCCAGCACTAGAGACTCCTACGAGCAGTACTTC	CASTRDSYEQYF
TRBV27	TRBJ2-7	-	-	TGTGCCAGCAGTTTGTGGAGTTCAGGGTTCGAGCAGTACTTC	CASSLWSSGFEQYF
TRBV5-4	TRBJ2-2	-	-	TGTGCCAGCAGCTTGGCCTTTACCGGGGAGCTGTTTTTT	CASSLAFTGELFF
TRBV18	TRBJ2-5	-	TRBD1	TGTGCCAGCTCCGGGGGACAGGTAGGGGAGACCCAGTACTTC	CASSGGQVGETQYF
TRBV11-2	TRBJ1-3	-	TRBD1	TGTGCCAGCAGCTCCCCGCAGACAGGGCGAAACACCATATATTTT	CASSSPQTGRNTIYF
TRBV11-2	TRBJ2-7	-	TRBD2	TGTGCCAGCAGACTTACTAGCGGGGCGTCCTACGAGCAGTACTTC	CASRLTSGASYEQYF
TRBV19	TRBJ1-5	-	-	TGTGCCAGTAGGAAACAGGGCCTGAATAGCAATCAGCCCCAGCATTTT	CASRKQGLNSNQPQHF
TRBV28	TRBJ1-6	-	TRBD1	TGTGCCAGCAGTCCTGACAGGGGTTCACCCCTCCACTTT	CASSPDRGSPLHF
TRBV14	TRBJ1-2	-	-	TGTGCCAGCAGCCAAGATGGGGCCCTGGCTCTCGGTGGCTACACCTTC	CASSQDGALALGGYTF
TRBV19	TRBJ1-2	-	-	TGTGCCAATGAGGACACGTTTAACTATGGCTACACCTTC	CANEDTFNYGYTF
TRBV19	TRBJ2-2	-	TRBD2	TGTGCCAGTAGGGGCCAGGGACTAGGGAACACCGGGGAGCTGTTTTTT	CASRGQGLGNTGELFF
TRBV6-2/TRBV6-3	TRBJ1-5	-	TRBD1	TGTGCCAGCAGCACACAGGGGGCTCCCAATCAGCCCCAGCATTTT	CASSTQGAPNQPQHF
TRBV6-5	TRBJ2-5	once	TRBD2	TGTGCCAGCAGTTACTTAGCGGGGGCACAAGAGACCCAGTACTTC	CASSYLAGAQETQYF
TRBV5-1	TRBJ2-1	-	TRBD2	TGCGCCAGCAGCTTGGTGGCGGGGGGGCGTGAGCAGTTCTTC	CASSLVAGGREQFF
TRBV5-1	TRBJ1-5	-	-	TGCGCCAGCAGCTTGTCAGGTAATCAGCCCCAGCATTTT	CASSLSGNQPQHF
TRBV3-1/TRBV3-2	TRBJ1-1	once	-	TGTGCCAGCAGCCCTCGCGGGACCCAGAACACTGAAGCTTTCTTT	CASSPRGTQNTEAFF
TRBV25-1	TRBJ1-2	-	TRBD1	TGTGCCAGCAGCCGGACAGGGTTAGGGTTCTATGGCTACACCTTC	CASSRTGLGFYGYTF
TRBV11-2	TRBJ1-1	-	-	TGTGCCAGCAGCTTAGCGGGTAGGTTCGCTGAAGCTTTCTTT	CASSLAGRFAEAFF
TRBV18	TRBJ1-2	-	TRBD1	TGTGCCAGCTCACCGGACAGGGGCTATGGCTACACCTTC	CASSPDRGYGYTF
TRBV19	TRBJ1-5	-	TRBD1	TGTGCCAGTAGTATGTCAGGGAGACAGGGAAATCAGCCCCAGCATTTT	CASSMSGRQGNQPQHF
TRBV15	TRBJ2-7	-	TRBD1	TGTGCCACCGGGCCGCGTACAGGGGGCCCCTACGAGCAGTACTTC	CATGPRTGGPYEQYF
TRBV24-1	TRBJ1-5	once	TRBD1	TGTGCCACCAGTGAGGGACAGGGGTTGGGCAATCAGCCCCAGCATTTT	CATSEGQGLGNQPQHF
TRBV5-1	TRBJ1-1	-	TRBD1	TGCGCCAGCAGCCCGACAGGGGTGAACACTGAAGCTTTCTTT	CASSPTGVNTEAFF
TRBV5-8	TRBJ1-6	-	-	TGTGCCAGCAGACAAAGCTCCTGGGAGAGTTCACCCCTCCACTTT	CASRQSSWESSPLHF
TRBV12-3/TRBV12-4	TRBJ2-5	-	-	TGTGCCAGCAGTCAGGATCGAGAGACCCAGTACTTC	CASSQDRETQYF
TRBV12-3/TRBV12-4	TRBJ2-5	-	TRBD2	TGTGCCAGCAGGCGCACTAGCGAAGAGACCCAGTACTTC	CASRRTSEETQYF
TRBV5-1	TRBJ2-3	-	TRBD2	TGCGCCAGCAGCCCCCTCGCCGGGGGGATCACAGATACGCAGTATTTT	CASSPLAGGITDTQYF
TRBV3-1/TRBV3-2	TRBJ2-6	-	TRBD1	TGTGCCAGCAGCCAAGGACAGGGCGGTGGGGCCAACGTCCTGACTTTC	CASSQGQGGGANVLTF
TRBV7-8	TRBJ1-4	-	-	TGTGCCAGCAGCTTAGTCTATGAAAAACTGTTTTTT	CASSLVYEKLFF
TRBV3-1/TRBV3-2	TRBJ1-5	-	-	TGTGCCAGCAGCCGGACCTTAAGGGCGGGGGCCTCTTATAGCAATCAGCCCCAGCATTTT	CASSRTLRAGASYSNQPQHF
TRBV28	TRBJ1-1	once	-	TGTGCCAGCCGAGGGGGTTTGAACACTGAAGCTTTCTTT	CASRGGLNTEAFF
TRBV6-2/TRBV6-3	TRBJ2-7	-	TRBD2	TGTGCCAGCAGTTACGCCCTGACTAGCGGGGGCGAGCAGTACTTC	CASSYALTSGGEQYF
TRBV3-1/TRBV3-2	TRBJ2-7	-	-	TGTGCCAGCAGCCAAGATTGGGGGCGCAGGTACGAGCAGTACTTC	CASSQDWGRRYEQYF
TRBV4-3	TRBJ2-3	-	TRBD2	TGCGCCAGCAGCCAAGATAAGGGCTCGAGCGGGGGGGCCGTTACAGATACGCAGTATTTT	CASSQDKGSSGGAVTDTQYF